The clone carrying this TCR beta chain was detected only a few times. The target antigen is unknown. The data were taken from a study of T cells after yellow fever vaccination. MiXCR was run by TCRdb on the 5' RACE reads, yielding one entry per CDR3 protein. This table has about 330,000 distinct CDR3 sequences, over 4% appearing once. Study-wide results and caveats: Though weaker, the secondary response peaked faster, on day 5 versus 15.

There are 11 residues in the CDR3. The V and J ends lost 10 bases and 6 bases, in that order; junction bases with no gene match: 6. The starting material was PBMCs, obtained 5 days after the yellow fever booster vaccination. The clonotype was recovered from a man younger than 35 who received the YFV17D yellow fever vaccine. The rearrangement links TRBV12-3 or TRBV12-4 to TRBJ2-7; 7 nucleotides align to TRBD1. CDR3 sequence reads: CATRQGSEQYF. The CDR3 DNA sequence: TGTGCCACCAGACAGGGTAGCGAGCAGTACTTC.